The rows below give T cell receptor beta chains drawn from one sample of a study of blood T cell repertoires in COVID-19. Repertoires were generated with immunoSEQ multiplex PCR, while TCRdb's copy carries only in-frame clones and drops some. The data hold 200,000 to 250,000 clones, with 85% observed a single time. The sequenced sample consisted of peripheral blood. The receptors shown here come from a man aged 50-59 years with COVID-19, enrolled during active disease. CDR3s include the opening cysteine and the closing phenylalanine or tryptophan. The order of the fields is V gene, D gene, J gene, clone size, CDR3 protein, CDR3 DNA. A D gene is named only where the DNA matches it firmly. Clone size, where shown, is once, few, many, or a class for clones that have expanded.

TRBV2	TRBD1	TRBJ2-2	-	CASIRDRGNTGELFF	TGTGCCAGTATCCGGGACAGGGGCAACACCGGGGAGCTGTTTTTT
TRBV4-3	TRBD1	TRBJ2-7	few	CASSQEWLGQAYEQYF	TGCGCCAGCAGCCAAGAATGGCTAGGACAGGCCTACGAGCAGTACTTC
TRBV6-5	-	TRBJ2-5	-	CASSYSRTSAQETQYF	TGTGCCAGCAGTTACTCGAGGACATCAGCACAAGAGACCCAGTACTTC
TRBV19	-	TRBJ2-5	-	CASRMTTDLETQYF	TGTGCCAGTAGGATGACGACAGATCTGGAGACCCAGTACTTC
TRBV3-1/TRBV3-2	-	TRBJ1-1	-	CASSQVRGTEAFF	TGTGCCAGCAGCCAGGTCAGGGGAACTGAAGCTTTCTTT
TRBV7-2	-	TRBJ1-1	-	CASSLGAWRGTEAFF	TGTGCCAGCAGCTTAGGGGCTTGGAGAGGGACTGAAGCTTTCTTT
TRBV6-5	-	TRBJ1-5	-	CASRRGVGSNQPQHF	TGTGCCAGCAGACGAGGCGTGGGTAGCAATCAGCCCCAGCATTTT
TRBV2	-	TRBJ2-1	-	CASTRPGASGFF	TGTGCCAGCACCAGGCCAGGGGCTAGCGGCTTCTTC
TRBV10-1	-	TRBJ1-6	-	CASTRTSSPLHF	TGCGCCAGTACGAGGACAAGTTCACCCCTCCACTTT
TRBV10-3	-	TRBJ2-5	few	CAIMEGSEETQYF	TGTGCCATCATGGAGGGTTCGGAAGAGACCCAGTACTTC
TRBV27	TRBD1	TRBJ1-2	-	CASSLTGASENGYTF	TGTGCCAGCAGCCTGACAGGGGCCTCGGAGAATGGCTACACCTTC
TRBV20-1	TRBD1	TRBJ1-1	-	CSASPLGQGYTEAFF	TGCAGTGCTAGTCCCCTAGGACAGGGGTACACTGAAGCTTTCTTT
TRBV30	-	TRBJ1-6	-	CASSRGFYNSPLHF	TGTGCCTCAAGCCGGGGTTTCTATAATTCACCCCTCCACTTT
TRBV6-5	TRBD1	TRBJ2-7	-	CASSSLRDRGFEQYF	TGTGCCAGCAGTTCTCTCCGGGACAGGGGATTCGAGCAGTACTTC
TRBV16	-	TRBJ1-5	once	CASSPGGWPQHF	TGTGCCAGCAGCCCGGGGGGTTGGCCCCAGCATTTT
TRBV15	-	TRBJ1-2	-	CATSQDAAGNYGYTF	TGTGCCACCAGCCAAGATGCGGCGGGGAACTATGGCTACACCTTC
TRBV6-5	TRBD1	TRBJ2-7	-	CASGQGDHEQYF	TGTGCCAGCGGGCAGGGGGATCACGAGCAGTACTTC
TRBV30	-	TRBJ1-6	-	CAWSGRALITYNSPLHF	TGTGCCTGGAGTGGCAGGGCCCTCATAACCTATAATTCACCCCTCCACTTT
TRBV27	-	TRBJ2-3	-	CASKLLPGGGGDTQYF	TGTGCCAGCAAACTACTCCCGGGCGGGGGCGGAGATACGCAGTATTTT
TRBV7-8	TRBD1	TRBJ2-7	-	CASSRSRQRDRSTYEQYF	TGTGCCAGCAGCCGCAGCAGACAAAGGGACAGAAGTACCTACGAGCAGTACTTC
TRBV9	-	TRBJ1-3	few	CASSATGSGNTIYF	TGTGCCAGCAGCGCGACAGGATCTGGAAACACCATATATTTT
TRBV5-4	-	TRBJ1-1	-	CASSFSPSYLDTEAFF	TGTGCCAGCAGCTTTTCTCCAAGCTATTTGGACACTGAAGCTTTCTTT
TRBV14	-	TRBJ1-5	few	CASSQGANQPQHF	TGTGCCAGCAGCCAAGGGGCCAATCAGCCCCAGCATTTT
TRBV30	-	TRBJ1-5	-	CAWSPDSHSNQPQHF	TGTGCCTGGAGTCCCGACAGCCATAGCAATCAGCCCCAGCATTTT
TRBV15	-	TRBJ2-5	-	CATSTQGTWETQYF	TGTGCCACCAGCACACAGGGTACGTGGGAGACCCAGTACTTC
TRBV10-2	-	TRBJ2-2	-	CASMDRNTGELFF	TGCGCCAGCATGGACAGGAACACCGGGGAGCTGTTTTTT
TRBV7-7	-	TRBJ2-5	-	CASSLASRNQETQYF	TGTGCTAGCAGCTTAGCGTCCAGGAACCAAGAGACCCAGTACTTC
TRBV5-6	-	TRBJ2-1	-	CASSLFRESSYNEQFF	TGTGCCAGCAGCTTGTTTAGAGAATCCTCCTACAATGAGCAGTTCTTC
TRBV18	-	TRBJ2-5	-	CASSPPGRNQETQYF	TGTGCCAGCTCACCCCCAGGGCGCAATCAAGAGACCCAGTACTTC
TRBV9	-	TRBJ2-7	-	CASSVVNEQYF	TGTGCCAGCAGCGTAGTAAACGAGCAGTACTTC
TRBV4-1	-	TRBJ1-1	-	CASSQHNTEAFF	TGCGCCAGCAGCCAACATAACACTGAAGCTTTCTTT
TRBV10-3	TRBD1	TRBJ2-7	-	CAISANGQAYEQYF	TGTGCCATCAGTGCCAATGGACAGGCCTACGAGCAGTACTTC
TRBV14	-	TRBJ1-1	once	CASSQSGNTEAFF	TGTGCCAGCAGCCAAAGCGGGAACACTGAAGCTTTCTTT
TRBV5-1	TRBD2	TRBJ2-3	-	CASSPITSGGRADTQYF	TGCGCCAGCAGCCCCATAACTAGCGGGGGTCGGGCAGATACGCAGTATTTT
TRBV6-5	TRBD1	TRBJ2-1	few	CASGQDLYNEQFF	TGTGCCAGCGGACAGGATTTATACAATGAGCAGTTCTTC
TRBV5-1	-	TRBJ1-1	-	CASTDSLNTEAFF	TGCGCCAGTACAGACAGCCTGAACACTGAAGCTTTCTTT
TRBV24-1	TRBD1	TRBJ1-2	once	CATSDLGTGGNYGYTF	TGTGCCACCAGTGATTTGGGGACAGGGGGGAACTATGGCTACACCTTC
TRBV18	TRBD1	TRBJ1-2	-	CASSPGQGAGGYTF	TGTGCCAGCTCACCAGGACAGGGGGCTGGTGGCTACACCTTC
TRBV2	-	TRBJ1-3	-	CASTVTGNTIYF	TGTGCCAGCACAGTCACTGGAAACACCATATATTTT
TRBV7-8	-	TRBJ2-1	many	CASTPWGRNEQFF	TGTGCCAGCACCCCTTGGGGCCGGAATGAGCAGTTCTTC
TRBV6-5	-	TRBJ1-2	-	CASSYSKVRNYGYTF	TGTGCCAGCAGTTACTCGAAGGTCAGGAACTATGGCTACACCTTC
TRBV7-9	TRBD1	TRBJ2-6	-	CASRKDRAGANVLTF	TGTGCCAGCAGAAAAGACAGGGCTGGGGCCAACGTCCTGACTTTC
TRBV2	TRBD1	TRBJ2-5	-	CASSSGTGFLETQYF	TGTGCCAGCAGCTCCGGGACAGGGTTTTTGGAGACCCAGTACTTC
TRBV14	-	TRBJ1-2	few	CASSQGNQRYNYGYTF	TGTGCCAGCAGCCAAGGAAATCAGCGATATAACTATGGCTACACCTTC
TRBV11-2	-	TRBJ2-7	-	CASSQGGAYEQYF	TGTGCCAGCAGCCAGGGTGGTGCCTACGAGCAGTACTTC
TRBV6-5	TRBD1	TRBJ2-7	once	CASSRQGTSYEQYF	TGTGCCAGCAGTAGACAGGGCACTTCCTACGAGCAGTACTTC
TRBV3-1/TRBV3-2	TRBD2	TRBJ2-1	-	CASSHGRGSGGYNEQFF	TGTGCCAGCAGCCATGGGCGAGGGAGCGGGGGGTACAATGAGCAGTTCTTC
TRBV27	-	TRBJ1-6	-	CASRQNTGNYNSPLHF	TGTGCCAGCAGACAGAATACAGGGAACTATAATTCACCCCTCCACTTT
TRBV27	TRBD1	TRBJ1-2	once	CASKPTGDAYGYTF	TGTGCCAGCAAGCCGACAGGGGACGCTTATGGCTACACCTTC
TRBV4-1	-	TRBJ2-3	-	CASSQAKGGTDTQYF	TGCGCCAGCAGCCAAGCAAAGGGGGGGACAGATACGCAGTATTTT
TRBV19	-	TRBJ1-2	-	CASSIGGGQGYTF	TGTGCCAGTAGTATCGGCGGGGGTCAGGGCTACACCTTC
TRBV30	TRBD1	TRBJ2-7	-	CAWSNPTDRAKWEQYF	TGTGCCTGGAGTAACCCAACGGACAGGGCTAAGTGGGAGCAGTACTTC
TRBV5-1	-	TRBJ2-2	-	CASSLEGQNTGELFF	TGCGCCAGCAGCTTGGAGGGACAGAACACCGGGGAGCTGTTTTTT
TRBV3-1/TRBV3-2	-	TRBJ1-3	-	CASSRGEGVSGNTIYF	TGTGCCAGCAGCCGCGGGGAAGGCGTATCTGGAAACACCATATATTTT
TRBV11-2	-	TRBJ2-6	-	CASSLVAVRSSGANVLTF	TGTGCCAGCAGCTTAGTGGCTGTCCGAAGCTCTGGGGCCAACGTCCTGACTTTC